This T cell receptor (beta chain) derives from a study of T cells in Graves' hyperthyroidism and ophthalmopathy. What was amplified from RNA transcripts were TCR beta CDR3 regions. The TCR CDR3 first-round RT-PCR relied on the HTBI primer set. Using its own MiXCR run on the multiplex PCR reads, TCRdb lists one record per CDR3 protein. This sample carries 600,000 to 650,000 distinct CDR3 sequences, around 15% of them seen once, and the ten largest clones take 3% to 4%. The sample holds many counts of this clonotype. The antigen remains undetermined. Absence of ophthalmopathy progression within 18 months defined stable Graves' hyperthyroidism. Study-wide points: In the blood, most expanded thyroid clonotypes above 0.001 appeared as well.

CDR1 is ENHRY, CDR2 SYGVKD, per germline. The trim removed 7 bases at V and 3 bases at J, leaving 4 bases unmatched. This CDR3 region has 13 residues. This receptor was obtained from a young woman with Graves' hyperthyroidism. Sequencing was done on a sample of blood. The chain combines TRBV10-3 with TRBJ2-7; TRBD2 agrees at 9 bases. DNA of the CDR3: TGTGCCATCACGACTAGCGGCAACTACGAGCAGTACTTC. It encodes CAITTSGNYEQYF.